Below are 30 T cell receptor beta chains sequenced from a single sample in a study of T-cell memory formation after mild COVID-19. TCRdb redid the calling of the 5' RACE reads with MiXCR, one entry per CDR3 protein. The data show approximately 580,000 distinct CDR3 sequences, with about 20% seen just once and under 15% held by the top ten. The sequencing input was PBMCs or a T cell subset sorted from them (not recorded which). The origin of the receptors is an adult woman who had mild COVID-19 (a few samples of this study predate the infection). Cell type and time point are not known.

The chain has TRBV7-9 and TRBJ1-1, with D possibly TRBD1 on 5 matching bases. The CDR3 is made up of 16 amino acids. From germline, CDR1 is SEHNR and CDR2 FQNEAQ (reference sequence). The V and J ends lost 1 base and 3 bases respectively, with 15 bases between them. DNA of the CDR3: TGTGCCAGCAGCTTAGGGGAAGGAGGGACTGACACTGAAGCTTTCTTT. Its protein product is CASSLGEGGTDTEAFF.

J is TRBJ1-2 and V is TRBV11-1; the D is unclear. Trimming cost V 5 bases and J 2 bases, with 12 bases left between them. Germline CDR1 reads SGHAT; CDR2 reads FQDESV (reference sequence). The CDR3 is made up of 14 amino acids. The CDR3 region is CASSPSPDNYGYTF. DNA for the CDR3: TGTGCCAGCAGCCCCAGCCCGGACAACTATGGCTACACCTTC.

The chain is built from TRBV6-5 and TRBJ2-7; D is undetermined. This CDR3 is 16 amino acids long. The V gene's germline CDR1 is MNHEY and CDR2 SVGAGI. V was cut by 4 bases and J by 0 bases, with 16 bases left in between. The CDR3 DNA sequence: TGTGCCAGCAGTTCCTCCGTGGAGCGCGTCTCCTACGAGCAGTACTTC. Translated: CASSSSVERVSYEQYF.

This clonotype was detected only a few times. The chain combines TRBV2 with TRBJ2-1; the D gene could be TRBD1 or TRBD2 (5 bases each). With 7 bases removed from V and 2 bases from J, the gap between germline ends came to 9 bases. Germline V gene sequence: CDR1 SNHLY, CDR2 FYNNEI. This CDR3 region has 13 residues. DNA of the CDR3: TGTGCCAGCATGGGGGAGACCTACAATGAGCAGTTCTTC. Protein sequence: CASMGETYNEQFF.

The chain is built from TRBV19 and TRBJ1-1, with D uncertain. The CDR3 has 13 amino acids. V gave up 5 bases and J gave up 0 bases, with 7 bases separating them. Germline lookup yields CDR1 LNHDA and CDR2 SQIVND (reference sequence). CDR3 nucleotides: TGTGCCAGTAGTTATCAGCTGAACACTGAAGCTTTCTTT. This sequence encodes CASSYQLNTEAFF.

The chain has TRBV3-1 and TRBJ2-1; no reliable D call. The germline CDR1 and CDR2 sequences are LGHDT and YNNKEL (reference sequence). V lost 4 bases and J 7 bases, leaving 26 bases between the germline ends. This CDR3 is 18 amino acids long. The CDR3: CASSPTRGGLKVRNEQFF. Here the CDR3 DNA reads TGTGCCAGCAGCCCCACGCGAGGCGGTCTGAAGGTGAGGAATGAGCAGTTCTTC.

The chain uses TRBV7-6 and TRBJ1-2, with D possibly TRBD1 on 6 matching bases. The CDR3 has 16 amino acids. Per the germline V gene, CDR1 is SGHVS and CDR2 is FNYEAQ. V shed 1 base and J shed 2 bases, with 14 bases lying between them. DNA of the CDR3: TGTGCCAGCAGCTTAGGTTTCGGGGGCAGCAACTATGGCTACACCTTC. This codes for CASSLGFGGSNYGYTF.

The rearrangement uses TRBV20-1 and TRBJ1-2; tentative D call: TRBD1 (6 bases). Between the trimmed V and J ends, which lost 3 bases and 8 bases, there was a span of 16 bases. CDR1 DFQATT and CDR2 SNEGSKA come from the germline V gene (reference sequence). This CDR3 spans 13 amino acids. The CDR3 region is CSAREKQGSGYTF. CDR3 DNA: TGCAGTGCTAGGGAAAAACAGGGATCCGGCTACACCTTC.

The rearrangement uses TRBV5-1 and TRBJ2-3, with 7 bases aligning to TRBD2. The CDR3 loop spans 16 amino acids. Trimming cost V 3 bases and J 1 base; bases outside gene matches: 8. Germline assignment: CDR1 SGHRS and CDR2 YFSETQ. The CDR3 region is CASSSGLNQGTDTQYF. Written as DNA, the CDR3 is TGCGCCAGCAGCTCGGGACTAAACCAGGGCACAGATACGCAGTATTTT.

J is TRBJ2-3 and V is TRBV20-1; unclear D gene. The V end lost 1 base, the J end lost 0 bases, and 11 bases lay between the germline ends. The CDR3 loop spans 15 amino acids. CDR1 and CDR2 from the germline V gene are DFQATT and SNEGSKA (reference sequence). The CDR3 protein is CSARGRRTSTDTQYF. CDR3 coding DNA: TGCAGTGCTAGAGGCAGGAGAACTAGCACAGATACGCAGTATTTT.

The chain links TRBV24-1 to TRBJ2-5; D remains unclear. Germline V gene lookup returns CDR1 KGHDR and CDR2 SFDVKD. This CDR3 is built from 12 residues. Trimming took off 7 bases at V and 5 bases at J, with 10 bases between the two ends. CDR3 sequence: CATSADGETQYF. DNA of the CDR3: TGTGCCACCAGCGCGGACGGGGAGACCCAGTACTTC.

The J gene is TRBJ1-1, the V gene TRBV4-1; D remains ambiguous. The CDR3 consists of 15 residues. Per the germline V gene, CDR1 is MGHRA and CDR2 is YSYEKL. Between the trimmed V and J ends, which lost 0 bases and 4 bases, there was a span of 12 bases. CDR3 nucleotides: TGCGCCAGCAGCCAAGATCAGCAGCTCGGCACTGAAGCTTTCTTT. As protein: CASSQDQQLGTEAFF.

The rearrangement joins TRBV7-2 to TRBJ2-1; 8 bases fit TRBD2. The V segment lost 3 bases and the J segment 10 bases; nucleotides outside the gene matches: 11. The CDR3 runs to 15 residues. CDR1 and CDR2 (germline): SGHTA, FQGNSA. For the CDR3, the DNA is TGTGCCAGCAGCTTCGAGACTAGCGCGTACAGGGAGCAGTTCTTC. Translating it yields CASSFETSAYREQFF.

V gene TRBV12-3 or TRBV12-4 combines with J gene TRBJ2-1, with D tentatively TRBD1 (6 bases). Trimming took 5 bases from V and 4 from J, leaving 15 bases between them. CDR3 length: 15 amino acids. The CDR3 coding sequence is TGTGCCAGCAGTCCGGGGACACTGATTTACAATGAGCAGTTCTTC. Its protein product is CASSPGTLIYNEQFF.

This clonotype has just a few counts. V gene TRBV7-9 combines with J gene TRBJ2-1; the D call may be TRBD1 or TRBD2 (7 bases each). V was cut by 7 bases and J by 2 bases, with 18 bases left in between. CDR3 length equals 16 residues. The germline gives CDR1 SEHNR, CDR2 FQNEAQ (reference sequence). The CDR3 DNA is TGTGCCAGCAACTTTCAGGGGGGGAAAACCTACAATGAGCAGTTCTTC. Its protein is CASNFQGGKTYNEQFF.

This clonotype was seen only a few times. The chain's CDR3 is CASSPLAVILPLAKNIQYF. Written as DNA, the CDR3 is TGCGCCAGCAGCCCTTTAGCAGTTATTCTTCCGCTAGCCAAAAACATTCAGTACTTC. The chain has TRBV4-1 and TRBJ2-4, with D unclear. The germline V and J ends were trimmed by 4 bases and 0 bases, with 22 bases remaining between them. Germline-derived CDR1 and CDR2 are MGHRA and YSYEKL. CDR3 length: 19 residues.

The CDR3, as DNA: TGCGCCAGCAGCTTGGCTTTTCAACTGGCTAACACCGGGGAGCTGTTTTTT. Protein: CASSLAFQLANTGELFF. The gene calls are TRBV5-1 and TRBJ2-2; D call uncertain. This CDR3 is 17 amino acids long. CDR1 is SGHRS, CDR2 YFSETQ, per germline. Trimming pared 0 bases from V and 2 bases from J, leaving 14 bases between. Looking up the rest from reference TRBV5-1 and TRBJ2-2 gives the full variable domain: KAGVTQTPRYLIKTRGQQVTLSCSPISGHRSVSWYQQTPGQGLQFLFEYFSETQRNKGNFPGRFSGRQFSNSRSEMNVSTLELGDSALYLCASSLAFQLANTGELFFGEGSRLTVL.

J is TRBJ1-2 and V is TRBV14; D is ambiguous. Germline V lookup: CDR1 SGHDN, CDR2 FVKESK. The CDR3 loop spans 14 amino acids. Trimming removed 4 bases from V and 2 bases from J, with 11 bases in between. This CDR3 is CASSLGVGNYGYTF. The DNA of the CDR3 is TGTGCCAGCAGCCTAGGAGTCGGGAACTATGGCTACACCTTC.

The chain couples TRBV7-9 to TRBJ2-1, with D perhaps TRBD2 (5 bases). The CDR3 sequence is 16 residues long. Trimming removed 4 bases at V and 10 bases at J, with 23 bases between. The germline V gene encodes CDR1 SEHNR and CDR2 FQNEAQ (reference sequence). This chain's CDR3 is CASSSLNGIPNGEQFF. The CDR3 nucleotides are TGTGCCAGCAGCTCACTTAACGGGATCCCAAATGGGGAGCAGTTCTTC.

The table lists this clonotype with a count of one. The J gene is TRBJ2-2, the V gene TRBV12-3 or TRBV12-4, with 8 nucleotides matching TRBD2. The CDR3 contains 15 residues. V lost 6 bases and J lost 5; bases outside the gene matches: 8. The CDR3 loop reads CASSRLALGTGELFF. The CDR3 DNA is TGTGCCAGCAGCCGACTAGCGTTGGGGACCGGGGAGCTGTTTTTT.

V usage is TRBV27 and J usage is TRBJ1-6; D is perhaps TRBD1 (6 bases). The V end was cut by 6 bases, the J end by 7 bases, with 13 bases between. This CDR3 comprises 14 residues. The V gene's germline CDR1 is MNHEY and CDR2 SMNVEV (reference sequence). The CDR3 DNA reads TGTGCCAGCAGGATAGACAGGAGAAATTCACCCCTCCACTTT. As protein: CASRIDRRNSPLHF.

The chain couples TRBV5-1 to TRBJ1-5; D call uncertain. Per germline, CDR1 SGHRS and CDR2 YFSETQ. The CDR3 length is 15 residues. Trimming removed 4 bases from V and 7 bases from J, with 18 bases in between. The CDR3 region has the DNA TGCGCCAGCAGCGTCTCAGGTAGTTCCGGCCAGCCCCAGCATTTT. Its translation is CASSVSGSSGQPQHF.

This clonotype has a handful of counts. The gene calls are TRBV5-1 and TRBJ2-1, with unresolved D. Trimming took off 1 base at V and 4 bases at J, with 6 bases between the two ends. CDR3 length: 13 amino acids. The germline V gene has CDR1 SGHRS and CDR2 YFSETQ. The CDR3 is CASSLWRYNEQFF. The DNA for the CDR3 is TGCGCCAGCAGCTTGTGGCGATACAATGAGCAGTTCTTC.

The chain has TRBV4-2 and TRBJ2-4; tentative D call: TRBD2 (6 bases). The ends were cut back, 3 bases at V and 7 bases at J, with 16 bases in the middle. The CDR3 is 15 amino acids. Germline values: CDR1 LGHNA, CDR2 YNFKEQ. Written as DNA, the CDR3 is TGTGCCAGCAGCCATGGGGACGGGAGTGGTAACATTCAGTACTTC. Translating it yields CASSHGDGSGNIQYF.

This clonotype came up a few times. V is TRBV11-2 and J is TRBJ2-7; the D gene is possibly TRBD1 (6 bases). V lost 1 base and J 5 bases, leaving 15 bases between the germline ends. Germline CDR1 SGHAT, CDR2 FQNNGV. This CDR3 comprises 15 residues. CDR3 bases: TGTGCCAGCAGCTTAGTCGCAGGGGCAGCCGACGAGCAGTACTTC. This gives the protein CASSLVAGAADEQYF.

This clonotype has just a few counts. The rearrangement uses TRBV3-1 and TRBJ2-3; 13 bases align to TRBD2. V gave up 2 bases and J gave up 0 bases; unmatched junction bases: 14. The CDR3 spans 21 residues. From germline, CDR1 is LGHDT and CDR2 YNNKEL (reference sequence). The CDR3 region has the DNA TGTGCCAGCAGCCAATTGGGACTAGCGGGGTTCCCGAGCAATAGCACAGATACGCAGTATTTT. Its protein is CASSQLGLAGFPSNSTDTQYF.

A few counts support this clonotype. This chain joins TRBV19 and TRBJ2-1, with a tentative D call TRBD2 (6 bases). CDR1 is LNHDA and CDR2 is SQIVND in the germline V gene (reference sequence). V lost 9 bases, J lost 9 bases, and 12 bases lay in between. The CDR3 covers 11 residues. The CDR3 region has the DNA TGTGCCAGCACATACGGGGGTGAGCAGTTCTTC. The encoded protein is CASTYGGEQFF.

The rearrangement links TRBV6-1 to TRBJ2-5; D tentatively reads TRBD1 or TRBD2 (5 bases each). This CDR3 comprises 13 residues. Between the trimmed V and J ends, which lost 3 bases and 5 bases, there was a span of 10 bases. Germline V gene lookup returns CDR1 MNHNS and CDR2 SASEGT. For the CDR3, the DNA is TGTGCCAGCAGTGATGGGGGTCGTGAGACCCAGTACTTC. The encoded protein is CASSDGGRETQYF.

The CDR3 here is CASTPETGTGYNEQFF. CDR3 sequence (DNA): TGTGCCAGCACCCCGGAAACCGGGACAGGATACAATGAGCAGTTCTTC. J is TRBJ2-1 and V is TRBV7-9, with 8 bases aligning to TRBD1. Germline V lookup: CDR1 SEHNR, CDR2 FQNEAQ (reference sequence). J gave up 4 bases and V 7 bases, and 12 bases lay outside the gene matches. This CDR3 contains 16 residues.

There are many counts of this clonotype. The CDR3: CASSLTASSYNEQFF. The DNA of the CDR3 is TGTGCCAGCAGCTTAACGGCTAGTTCCTACAATGAGCAGTTCTTC. The chain has TRBV7-9 and TRBJ2-1; unclear D gene. The germline V gene has CDR1 SEHNR and CDR2 FQNEAQ (reference sequence). V dropped 2 bases and J dropped 1 base, with 9 bases sitting between them. This CDR3 contains 15 residues. Looking up the rest from reference TRBV7-9 and TRBJ2-1 gives the full variable domain: DTGVSQNPRHKITKRGQNVTFRCDPISEHNRLYWYRQTLGQGPEFLTYFQNEAQLEKSRLLSDRFSAERPKGSFSTLEIQRTEQGDSAMYLCASSLTASSYNEQFFGPGTRLTVL.